The following is a T cell receptor beta chain sequence with its context. Its specificity is unknown. The V gene's germline CDR1 is LGHDT and CDR2 YNNKEL (reference sequence). CDR3 length: 16 residues. V lost 0 bases, J lost 7 bases, and 15 bases lay in between. Assay used: immunoSEQ multiplex PCR; TCRdb lists only in-frame clones, some missing. Of tens of thousands of clones in the sample, roughly 72% were seen once. The data were taken from a study of vaccination effects on CD4 cells after COVID-19. In the ViraFEST assay, antigen-specific CD4+ clonotypes were identified by expansion after peptide-pool stimulation. When around nine days of culture had elapsed, CD4+ T cells were isolated.

This receptor was taken from a human donor who received a COVID-19 vaccine. This chain uses TRBV3-1 (or the pseudogene TRBV3-2) with TRBJ1-4; D is uncertain. The specimen was CD4+ T cells from PBMCs cultured with HCoV-229E spike peptides, collected before COVID-19 vaccination. The CDR3 spells CASSQDRAARSEKLFF. DNA for the CDR3: TGTGCCAGCAGCCAAGATAGGGCGGCCAGGAGTGAAAAACTGTTTTTT.